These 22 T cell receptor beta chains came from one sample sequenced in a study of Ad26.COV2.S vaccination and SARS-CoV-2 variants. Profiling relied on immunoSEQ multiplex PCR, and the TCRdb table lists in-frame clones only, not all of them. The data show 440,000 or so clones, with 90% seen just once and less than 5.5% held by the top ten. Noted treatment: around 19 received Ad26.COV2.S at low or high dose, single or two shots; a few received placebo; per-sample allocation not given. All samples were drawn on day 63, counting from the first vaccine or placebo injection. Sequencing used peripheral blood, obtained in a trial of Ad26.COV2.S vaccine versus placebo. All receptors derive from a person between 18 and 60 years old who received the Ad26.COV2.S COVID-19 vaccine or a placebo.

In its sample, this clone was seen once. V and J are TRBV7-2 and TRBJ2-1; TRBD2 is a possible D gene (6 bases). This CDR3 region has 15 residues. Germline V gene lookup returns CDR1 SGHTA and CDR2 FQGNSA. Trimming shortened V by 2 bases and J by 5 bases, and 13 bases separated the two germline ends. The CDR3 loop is CASSLTGRGDNEQFF. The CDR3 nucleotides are TGTGCCAGCAGCTTAACCGGGAGAGGCGACAATGAGCAGTTCTTC.

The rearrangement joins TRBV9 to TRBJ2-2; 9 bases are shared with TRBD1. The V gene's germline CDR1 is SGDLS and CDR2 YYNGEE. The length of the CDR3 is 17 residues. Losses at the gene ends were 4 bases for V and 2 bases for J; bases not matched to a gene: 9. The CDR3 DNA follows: TGTGCCAGCAGCCCCCGGACAGGGGTTCACAACACCGGGGAGCTGTTTTTT. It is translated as CASSPRTGVHNTGELFF.

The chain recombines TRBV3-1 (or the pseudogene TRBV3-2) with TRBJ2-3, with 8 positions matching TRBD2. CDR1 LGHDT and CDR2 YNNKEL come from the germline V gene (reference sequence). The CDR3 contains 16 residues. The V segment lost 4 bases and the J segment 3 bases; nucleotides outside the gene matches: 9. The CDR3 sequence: CASSLGAGVGTDTQYF. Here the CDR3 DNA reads TGTGCCAGCAGCCTAGGAGCGGGAGTGGGAACAGATACGCAGTATTTT.

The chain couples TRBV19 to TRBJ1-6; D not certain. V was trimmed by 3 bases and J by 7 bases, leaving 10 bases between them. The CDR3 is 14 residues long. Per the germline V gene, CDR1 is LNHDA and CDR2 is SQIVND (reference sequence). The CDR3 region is CASSILTQNSPLHF. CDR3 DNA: TGTGCCAGTAGTATTTTGACGCAAAATTCACCCCTCCACTTT.

CDR3 DNA sequence: TGCGCCAGCAGCCAAGATAGGGGGAATATTGGAAACACCATATATTTT. This sequence encodes CASSQDRGNIGNTIYF. The V call is TRBV4-1, the J call TRBJ1-3; maybe TRBD1 (6 bases). V gave up 0 bases and J gave up 3 bases, with 12 bases separating them. CDR1 MGHRA and CDR2 YSYEKL come from the germline V gene. This CDR3 contains 16 residues.

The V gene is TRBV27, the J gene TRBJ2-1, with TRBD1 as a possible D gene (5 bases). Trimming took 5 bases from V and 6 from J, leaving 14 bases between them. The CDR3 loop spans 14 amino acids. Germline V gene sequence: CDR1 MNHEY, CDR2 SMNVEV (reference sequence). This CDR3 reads CASSALGEGNEQFF. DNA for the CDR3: TGTGCCAGCAGTGCCTTAGGGGAAGGCAATGAGCAGTTCTTC.

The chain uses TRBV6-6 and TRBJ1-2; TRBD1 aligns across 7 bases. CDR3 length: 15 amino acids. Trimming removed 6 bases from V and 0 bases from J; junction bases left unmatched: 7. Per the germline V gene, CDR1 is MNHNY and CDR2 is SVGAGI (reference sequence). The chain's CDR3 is CASSLPQGTNYGYTF. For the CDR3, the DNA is TGTGCCAGCAGCCTACCACAGGGGACTAACTATGGCTACACCTTC.

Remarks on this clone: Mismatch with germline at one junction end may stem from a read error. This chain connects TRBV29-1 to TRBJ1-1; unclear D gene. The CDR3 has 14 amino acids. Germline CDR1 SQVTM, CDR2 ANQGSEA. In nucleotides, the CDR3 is TGCAGCGATGAAAGAAGCGGTCTTCACACTGAAGCTTTCTTT. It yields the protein CSDERSGLHTEAFF.

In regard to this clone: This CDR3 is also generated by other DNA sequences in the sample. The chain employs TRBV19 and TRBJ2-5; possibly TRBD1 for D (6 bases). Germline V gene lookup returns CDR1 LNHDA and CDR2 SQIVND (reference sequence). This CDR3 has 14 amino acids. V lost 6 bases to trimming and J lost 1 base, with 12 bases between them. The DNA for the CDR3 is TGTGCCAGTAGCCGCGGACAGCCCCAAGAGACCCAGTACTTC. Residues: CASSRGQPQETQYF.

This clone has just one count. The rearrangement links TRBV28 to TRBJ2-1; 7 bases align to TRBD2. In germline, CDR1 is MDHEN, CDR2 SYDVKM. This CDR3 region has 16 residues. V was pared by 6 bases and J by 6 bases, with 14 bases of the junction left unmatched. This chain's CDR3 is CASRLAGDLRGNEQFF. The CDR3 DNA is TGTGCCAGCAGGTTGGCGGGAGACCTCCGGGGCAATGAGCAGTTCTTC.

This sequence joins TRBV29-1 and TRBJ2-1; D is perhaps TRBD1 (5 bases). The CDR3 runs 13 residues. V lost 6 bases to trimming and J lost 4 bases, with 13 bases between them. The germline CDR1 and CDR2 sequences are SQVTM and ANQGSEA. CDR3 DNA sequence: TGCAGCGTGTTAAAGGGGTCTTACAATGAGCAGTTCTTC. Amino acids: CSVLKGSYNEQFF.

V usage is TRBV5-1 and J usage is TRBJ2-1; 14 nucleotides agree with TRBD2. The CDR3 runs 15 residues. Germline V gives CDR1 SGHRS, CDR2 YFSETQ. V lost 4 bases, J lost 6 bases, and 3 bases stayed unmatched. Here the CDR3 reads CASSMTSGRANEQFF. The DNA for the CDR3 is TGCGCCAGCAGCATGACTAGCGGGAGGGCCAATGAGCAGTTCTTC.

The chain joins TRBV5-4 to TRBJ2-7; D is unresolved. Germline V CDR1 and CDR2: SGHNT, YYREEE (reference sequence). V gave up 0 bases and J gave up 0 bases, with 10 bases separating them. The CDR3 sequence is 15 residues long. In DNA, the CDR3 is TGTGCCAGCAGCTTGGCCGGGCAGCTCTCCTACGAGCAGTACTTC. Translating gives CASSLAGQLSYEQYF.

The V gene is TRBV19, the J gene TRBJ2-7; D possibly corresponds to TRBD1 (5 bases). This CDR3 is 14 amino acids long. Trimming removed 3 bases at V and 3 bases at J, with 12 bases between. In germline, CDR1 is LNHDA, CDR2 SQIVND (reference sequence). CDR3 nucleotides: TGTGCCAGTAGTATGGGGCAGAGAGGCTACGAGCAGTACTTC. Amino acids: CASSMGQRGYEQYF.

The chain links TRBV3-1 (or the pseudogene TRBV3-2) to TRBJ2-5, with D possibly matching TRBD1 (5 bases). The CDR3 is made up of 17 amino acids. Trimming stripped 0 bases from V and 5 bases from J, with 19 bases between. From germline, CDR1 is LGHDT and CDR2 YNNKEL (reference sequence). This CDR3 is CASSQDQNRLSPETQYF. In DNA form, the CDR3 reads TGTGCCAGCAGCCAAGATCAAAACAGGTTGAGTCCGGAGACCCAGTACTTC.

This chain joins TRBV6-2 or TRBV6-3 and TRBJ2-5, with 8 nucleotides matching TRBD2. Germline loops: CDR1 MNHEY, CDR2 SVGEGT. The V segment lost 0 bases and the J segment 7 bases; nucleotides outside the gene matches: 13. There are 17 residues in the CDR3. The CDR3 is CASSYSRPTGGLRTQYF. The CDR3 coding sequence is TGTGCCAGCAGTTACTCGAGGCCTACGGGGGGGCTAAGGACCCAGTACTTC.

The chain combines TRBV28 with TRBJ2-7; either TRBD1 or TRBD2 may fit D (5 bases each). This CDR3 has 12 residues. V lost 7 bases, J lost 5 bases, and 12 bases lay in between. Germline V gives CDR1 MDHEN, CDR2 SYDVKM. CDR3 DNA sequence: TGTGCCAGCACCGACGGGGCCCACGAGCAGTACTTC. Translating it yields CASTDGAHEQYF.

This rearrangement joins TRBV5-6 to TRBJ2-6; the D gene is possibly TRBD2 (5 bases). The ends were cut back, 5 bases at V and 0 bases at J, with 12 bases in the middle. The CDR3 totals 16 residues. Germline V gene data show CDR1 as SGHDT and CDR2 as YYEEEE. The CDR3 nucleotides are TGTGCCAGCAGTATAAAGCGGCCCTCTGGGGCCAACGTCCTGACTTTC. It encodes CASSIKRPSGANVLTF. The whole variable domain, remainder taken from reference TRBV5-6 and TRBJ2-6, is DAGVTQSPTHLIKTRGQQVTLRCSPKSGHDTVSWYQQALGQGPQFIFQYYEEEERQRGNFPDRFSGHQFPNYSSELNVNALLLGDSALYLCASSIKRPSGANVLTFGAGSRLTVL.

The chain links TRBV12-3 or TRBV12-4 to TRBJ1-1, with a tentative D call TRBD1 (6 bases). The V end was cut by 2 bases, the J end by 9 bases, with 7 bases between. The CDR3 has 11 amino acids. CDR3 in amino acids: CASSLQGQAFF. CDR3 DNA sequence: TGTGCCAGCAGTTTACAGGGGCAAGCTTTCTTT.

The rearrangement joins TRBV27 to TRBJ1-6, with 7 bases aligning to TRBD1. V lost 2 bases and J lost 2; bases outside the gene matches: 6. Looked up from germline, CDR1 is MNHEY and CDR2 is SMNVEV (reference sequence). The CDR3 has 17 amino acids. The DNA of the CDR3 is TGTGCCAGCAGTTTAACAGGGGAGAGGGCCTATAATTCACCCCTCCACTTT. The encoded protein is CASSLTGERAYNSPLHF.

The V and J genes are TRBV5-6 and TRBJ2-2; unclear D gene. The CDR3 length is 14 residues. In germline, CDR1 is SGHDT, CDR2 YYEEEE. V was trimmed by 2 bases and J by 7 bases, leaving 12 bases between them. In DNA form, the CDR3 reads TGTGCCAGCAGCTTCAGTGAGGATGTCGGGGAGCTGTTTTTT. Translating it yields CASSFSEDVGELFF.

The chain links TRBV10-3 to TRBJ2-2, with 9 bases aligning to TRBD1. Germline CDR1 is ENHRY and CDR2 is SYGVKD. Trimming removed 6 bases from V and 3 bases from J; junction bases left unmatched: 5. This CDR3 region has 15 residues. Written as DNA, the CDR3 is TGTGCCATCAGAAGCCGGGACAGGGACACCGGGGAGCTGTTTTTT. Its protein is CAIRSRDRDTGELFF.